This T cell receptor beta chain comes out of a study of T cells after yellow fever vaccination. This clonotype was observed a single time. The germline gives CDR1 SGHDT, CDR2 YYEEEE. The CDR3 covers 16 residues. The trim removed 4 bases at V and 2 bases at J, leaving 10 bases unmatched. 5'RACE template switching added a universal primer site and UMIs to TCR cDNA. TCRdb itself ran the 5' RACE reads through MiXCR, one entry per CDR3 protein. The data show hundreds of thousands of distinct CDR3 sequences, 17% seen once. J is TRBJ2-7 and V is TRBV5-6; 9 bases fit TRBD2. The sequencing used PBMCs, collected more than 4 days after the first yellow fever vaccination. The source is a man aged 18 to 30 who received the YFV17D yellow fever vaccine. The CDR3 sequence is CASSPLGLAGTYEQYF. The CDR3, as DNA: TGTGCCAGCAGCCCCCTCGGCCTAGCGGGGACCTACGAGCAGTACTTC.